Each of the 27 T cell receptor beta chains below was sequenced from the same sample in a study of metastatic and nonmetastatic thyroid tumors. Every patient underwent thyroid surgery untreated. MiXCR re-clonotyped the PCR reads for TCRdb. This sample has some 84,000 clones, with 8.6% found just once. The sequencing input was blood. The receptors stem from a female donor with papillary thyroid cancer or a benign thyroid nodule (not recorded which). Some clones in this sample may be carry-over from other donors' samples.

In regard to this clone: Relative to the germline gene, one junction end is altered; a read error may explain this. The rearrangement links TRBV5-1 to TRBJ1-5; D is uncertain. The CDR3 is 16 residues long. CDR1 and CDR2 (germline): SGHRS, YFSETQ. The CDR3, as DNA: TGCGCCAGCATCTTGGAAGTGCGAGGTGGCAATCAGCCCCAGCATTTT. Translated, it gives CASILEVRGGNQPQHF.

On this clone: The germline gene is not matched at one end of the junction; a read error may be the cause. This chain links TRBV6-1 with TRBJ2-5; tentatively, D is TRBD1 or TRBD2 (7 bases each). Germline loops: CDR1 MNHNS, CDR2 SASEGT. The CDR3 spans 14 residues. The CDR3 region is CASSPRGGYSTRYF. CDR3 coding DNA: TGTGCCAGCAGCCCCAGGGGGGGCTATTCGACCCGGTACTTC.

This clone appeared many times. The gene calls are TRBV11-2 and TRBJ2-3; TRBD2 agrees at 10 bases. With V trimmed by 4 bases and J by 5 bases, 9 bases remained unmatched. Germline assignment: CDR1 SGHAT and CDR2 FQNNGV. The CDR3 covers 16 residues. This chain's CDR3 is CASSSIIPSGGDTQYF. In DNA form, the CDR3 reads TGTGCCAGCAGCTCGATCATCCCTAGCGGGGGAGATACGCAGTATTTT.

On this clone itself: Possible read error: a much larger clone is one base away. The rearrangement links TRBV10-1 to TRBJ1-1, with TRBD1 matching over 10 bases. The CDR3 is 14 residues long. The ends lost 7 bases at V and 3 bases at J; junction bases unmatched: 5. Germline CDR1 is WNHNN and CDR2 is SYGVQD (reference sequence). The CDR3 is CASITGQGYTEAFF. In nucleotides, the CDR3 is TGCGCCAGCATTACGGGACAGGGGTACACTGAAGCTTTCTTT.

This clone was counted many times. The gene calls are TRBV30 and TRBJ2-7, with TRBD1 matching 9 bases. Losses at the gene ends were 6 bases for V and 4 bases for J; bases not matched to a gene: 7. The CDR3 runs 13 residues. CDR1 and CDR2 from the germline V gene are GTSNPN and SVGIG (reference sequence). The CDR3 reads CACGDRAGYEQYF. CDR3 nucleotides: TGTGCCTGCGGGGACAGGGCGGGGTACGAGCAGTACTTC.

This clone showed up many times. V and J are TRBV5-1 and TRBJ1-4; D not resolved. This CDR3 is built from 15 residues. Trimming removed 7 bases from V and 3 bases from J, with 16 bases in between. In germline, CDR1 is SGHRS, CDR2 YFSETQ. The CDR3 sequence: CASRAGPGANEKLFF. The CDR3 bases are TGCGCCAGCCGGGCGGGCCCCGGGGCTAATGAAAAACTGTTTTTT.

Ten or more counts support this clone. V gene TRBV9 combines with J gene TRBJ1-3; possibly TRBD1 for D (5 bases). The CDR3 sequence is 16 residues long. From germline, CDR1 is SGDLS and CDR2 YYNGEE. V was pared by 3 bases and J by 4 bases, with 17 bases between. The CDR3 bases are TGTGCCAGCAGCGCGGAAATGGGGACTCAAGGAAACACCATATATTTT. Translation gives CASSAEMGTQGNTIYF.

A few counts support this clone. The chain combines TRBV19 with TRBJ2-2; D unclear. CDR3 length equals 12 residues. Germline V lookup: CDR1 LNHDA, CDR2 SQIVND (reference sequence). V dropped 5 bases and J dropped 6 bases, with 7 bases sitting between them. The CDR3 here is CASSSPPGELFF. The CDR3 coding sequence is TGTGCCAGTAGTTCCCCCCCCGGGGAGCTGTTTTTT. The full variable domain, rest sourced from reference TRBV19 and TRBJ2-2, is DGGITQSPKYLFRKEGQNVTLSCEQNLNHDAMYWYRQDPGQGLRLIYYSQIVNDFQKGDIAEGYSVSREKKESFPLTVTSAQKNPTAFYLCASSSPPGELFFGEGSRLTVL.

V is TRBV10-2 and J is TRBJ2-2; D may match TRBD1 or TRBD2 (5 bases each). Trimming left V 3 bases short and J 3 bases short, with 23 bases between. The CDR3 totals 19 residues. Germline CDR1 reads WSHSY; CDR2 reads SAAADI. DNA for the CDR3: TGCGCCAGCAGTGACTTTAGGTGGGGGACCCCCCAATACACCGGGGAGCTGTTTTTT. Translated, it gives CASSDFRWGTPQYTGELFF.

The table lists this clone with many counts. The rearrangement links TRBV10-3 to TRBJ1-6; D ambiguous. The germline CDR1 and CDR2 sequences are ENHRY and SYGVKD. The CDR3 sequence is 13 residues long. The V gene lost 2 bases and the J gene lost 7 bases, with 6 bases spanning the gap. CDR3 in amino acids: CAISERGNSPLHF. CDR3 nucleotide sequence: TGTGCCATCAGTGAGAGAGGGAATTCACCCCTCCACTTT.

This clone was found many times. CDR3 protein: CASKGQPNTEAFF. In DNA, the CDR3 is TGTGCCAGCAAGGGACAGCCGAACACTGAAGCTTTCTTT. The chain couples TRBV6-1 to TRBJ1-1; the match to TRBD1 covers 7 bases. J lost 1 base, V lost 7 bases, and 3 bases had no gene match. This CDR3 has 13 residues. CDR1 and CDR2 from the germline V gene are MNHNS and SASEGT.

This clone appeared a few times. The chain carries TRBV27 and TRBJ2-2, with TRBD1 identical over 9 bases. The CDR3 length is 17 residues. J was trimmed by 4 bases and V by 2 bases; bases with no gene match: 8. Germline V gives CDR1 MNHEY, CDR2 SMNVEV (reference sequence). CDR3 sequence reads: CASSLQGWTGVTGELFF. For the CDR3, the DNA is TGTGCCAGCAGTTTACAGGGGTGGACAGGGGTCACCGGGGAGCTGTTTTTT.

Only a few counts were recorded for this clone. This may arise from a read error, as a much more abundant clone is one base away. The chain links TRBV6-5 to TRBJ2-5, with 12 bases that match TRBD2. Germline CDR1 MNHEY, CDR2 SVGAGI. The CDR3 has 17 amino acids. CDR3 in amino acids: CASSYLGLAGLQEAQYF. For the CDR3, the DNA is TGTGCCAGCAGTTACCTAGGACTAGCGGGGCTCCAAGAGGCCCAGTACTTC.

This clone was seen more than once but under ten times. V and J are TRBV10-1 and TRBJ1-1; perhaps TRBD1 as D (5 bases). This CDR3 region has 14 residues. CDR1 and CDR2 from the germline V gene are WNHNN and SYGVQD (reference sequence). V was cut by 6 bases and J by 1 base, with 12 bases left in between. The CDR3 sequence: CASSAGTENTEAFF. The CDR3 bases are TGCGCCAGCAGCGCCGGGACTGAGAACACTGAAGCTTTCTTT.

This clone was recorded many times. This CDR3 is also generated by other DNA sequences in the sample. The V gene is TRBV6-4, the J gene TRBJ2-2, with TRBD1 identical over 7 bases. CDR3 length: 15 residues. Germline CDR1 reads MRHNA; CDR2 reads SNTAGT. The J segment lost 5 bases and the V segment lost 3 bases, leaving 6 bases of the junction unmatched. CDR3 residues: CASSEEGAGTGELFF. In DNA, the CDR3 is TGTGCCAGCAGTGAAGAGGGGGCTGGAACCGGGGAGCTGTTTTTT.

Of note for this clone: A clone one base away is much larger, so this may be a read error. The chain has TRBV6-1 and TRBJ2-5, with TRBD2 identical over 8 bases. Germline loops: CDR1 MNHNS, CDR2 SASEGT. Trimming at V came to 5 bases and at J to 5 bases, leaving 4 bases not matched to a gene. The CDR3 is made up of 13 amino acids. The CDR3 protein is CASSTAGEETQYF. The CDR3 region has the DNA TGTGCCAGCAGTACAGCGGGGGAGGAGACCCAGTACTTC.

This clone came up many times. The chain combines TRBV5-1 with TRBJ2-5; 8 bases fit TRBD2. The trim removed 4 bases at V and 4 bases at J, leaving 3 bases unmatched. Germline V lookup: CDR1 SGHRS, CDR2 YFSETQ. The CDR3 runs 13 residues. The CDR3 DNA follows: TGCGCCAGCAGCCCGGGGGGGACAGAGACCCAGTACTTC. It codes for CASSPGGTETQYF.

This clone was seen repeatedly, ten times or more. V is TRBV9 and J is TRBJ2-3, with 11 positions matching TRBD2. The ends lost 3 bases at V and 1 base at J; junction bases unmatched: 13. The V gene's germline CDR1 is SGDLS and CDR2 YYNGEE. CDR3 length equals 19 residues. The CDR3 region is CASSAHLGSGGAGTDTQYF. CDR3 nucleotides: TGTGCCAGCAGCGCCCATCTGGGTAGCGGGGGGGCCGGCACAGATACGCAGTATTTT.

This clone was counted many times. The J gene is TRBJ2-7, the V gene TRBV10-1, with D unclear. CDR3 length: 11 residues. Germline CDR1 is WNHNN and CDR2 is SYGVQD (reference sequence). V gave up 6 bases and J gave up 2 bases, with 5 bases separating them. This chain's CDR3 is CASRATYEQYF. CDR3 nucleotides: TGCGCCAGCAGGGCTACCTACGAGCAGTACTTC.

This clone was found many times. The chain joins TRBV5-1 to TRBJ2-7, with TRBD1 matching over 9 bases. The ends lost 4 bases at V and 7 bases at J; junction bases unmatched: 9. CDR1 SGHRS and CDR2 YFSETQ come from the germline V gene. The CDR3 length is 14 residues. This chain's CDR3 is CASSRDRALGEQYF. The CDR3 nucleotides read TGCGCCAGCAGCCGGGACAGGGCCCTCGGTGAGCAGTACTTC.

This clone was recorded many times. V usage is TRBV25-1 and J usage is TRBJ1-1; D might be TRBD1 (6 bases). Germline loops: CDR1 MGHDK, CDR2 SYGVNS. The CDR3 is 15 amino acids. Trimming cost V 4 bases and J 2 bases, with 14 bases left between them. The DNA for the CDR3 is TGTGCCAGCAGTGGCCCAGGGGCTGTTAACACTGAAGCTTTCTTT. Translation: CASSGPGAVNTEAFF.

Many counts were recorded for this clone. V gene TRBV11-2 combines with J gene TRBJ2-7; the D gene could be TRBD1 or TRBD2 (5 bases each). This CDR3 spans 11 amino acids. Between the trimmed V and J ends, which lost 5 bases and 12 bases, there was a span of 14 bases. Germline-derived CDR1 and CDR2 are SGHAT and FQNNGV. The chain's CDR3 is CASSRGHTGYF. In nucleotides, the CDR3 is TGTGCCAGCAGCAGAGGGCACACAGGGTACTTC.

Many counts were recorded for this clone. The V call is TRBV10-3, the J call TRBJ2-5; D is ambiguous. Germline-derived CDR1 and CDR2 are ENHRY and SYGVKD. The CDR3 extends over 12 amino acids. V lost 3 bases and J 8 bases, leaving 10 bases between the germline ends. For the CDR3, the DNA is TGTGCCATCAGTGAAGATGCATCCACCCAGTACTTC. It encodes CAISEDASTQYF.

In the case of this clone: A much larger clone sits a single nucleotide away, making a read error possible. Other DNA sequences from this sample encode an identical CDR3 as well. V is TRBV20-1 and J is TRBJ2-5, with D perhaps matching TRBD2 (6 bases). Germline lookup yields CDR1 DFQATT and CDR2 SNEGSKA (reference sequence). The CDR3 loop spans 15 amino acids. As DNA, the CDR3 is TGCAGTGCTCCCAACCCTCGGACTAATCAAGAGACCCAGTACTTT. Translated: CSAPNPRTNQETQYF.

The table lists this clone with a count of one. V and J are TRBV20-1 and TRBJ1-3; perhaps TRBD1 as D (5 bases). The germline CDR1 and CDR2 sequences are DFQATT and SNEGSKA (reference sequence). CDR3 length: 15 amino acids. Trimming stripped 6 bases from V and 0 bases from J, with 15 bases between. The CDR3: CSAGNGGVSGNTIYF. For the CDR3, the DNA is TGCAGTGCCGGGAACGGGGGGGTCTCTGGAAACACCATATATTTT.

The V and J genes are TRBV5-1 and TRBJ2-5; 9 nucleotides agree with TRBD1. V shed 3 bases and J 7 bases; nucleotides not matched to a gene: 7. The CDR3 is made up of 14 amino acids. Per germline, CDR1 SGHRS and CDR2 YFSETQ. CDR3 in amino acids: CASSSTDRGGTQYF. CDR3 bases: TGCGCCAGCAGCTCAACGGACAGGGGAGGGACCCAGTACTTC.

The sample holds a few counts of this clone. A read error may be the cause here, since a much bigger clone is one base away. J is TRBJ2-7 and V is TRBV6-6, with 8 bases lining up with TRBD2. V lost 0 bases to trimming and J lost 5 bases; unmatched junction nucleotides: 6. This CDR3 contains 15 residues. From germline, CDR1 is MNHNY and CDR2 SVGAGI (reference sequence). The CDR3 is CASSYSGGGSHEQYF. The CDR3 DNA reads TGTGCCAGCAGTTACTCTGGCGGGGGGTCCCACGAGCAGTACTTC.